The entry that follows covers one TCR beta chain sequence. The data were obtained in a study of shared clonotypes between healthy human individuals. Trimming stripped 1 base from V and 7 bases from J, with 8 bases between. The germline V gene encodes CDR1 SEHNR and CDR2 FQNEAQ (reference sequence). This CDR3 is 13 amino acids long. The naive CD8 subset, CD45RO-negative cells positively selected for CCR7, excluded terminally differentiated effector memory CD45RA+ cells. Clones were read by immunoSEQ multiplex PCR, and TCRdb kept only the in-frame ones, dropping some. The data hold roughly 810,000 clones, with about 96% observed a single time.

The sequencing sample was made of naive CD8+ T cells sorted from blood. J is TRBJ2-1 and V is TRBV7-9, with D unresolved. The TCR was taken from a man aged 30 to 39 in good health. CDR3 protein: CASSLGGQNEQFF. The CDR3 DNA follows: TGTGCCAGCAGCTTAGGTGGTCAGAATGAGCAGTTCTTC.